This TCR beta chain was obtained from a study of neoadjuvant nivolumab and ipilimumab in lung cancer. Looking at the study overall: Patients got nivolumab 3 mg/kg on days 1, 15 and 29; combination added ipilimumab 1 mg/kg day 1. Findings of the study overall: Compared with tumor-adjacent uninvolved lung, resected tumors showed greater richness and clonality. Only two of four nivolumab-treated tumors gained richness and clonality by surgery. Higher pretherapy blood TCR richness went with higher resected-tumor richness.

The assay was immunoSEQ multiplex PCR, and TCRdb's table has in-frame clones only and misses some. The sample lists approximately 12,000 clones, about two thirds occurring once. With respect to this clone: What it binds is not known.

This CDR3 has 13 amino acids. Unmatched junction bases numbered 6, after V lost 6 bases and J lost 2 bases. CDR1 is SQVTM, CDR2 ANQGSEA, per germline. The J gene is TRBJ1-1, the V gene TRBV29-1, with 7 bases lining up with TRBD1. Source: peripheral blood, taken after neoadjuvant nivolumab, alone or with ipilimumab, at or shortly before surgery. The receptor was isolated from an adult with non-small cell lung cancer. Here the CDR3 DNA reads TGCAGCGTCCTGGGACAGCTAAACACTGAAGCTTTCTTT. This translates into CSVLGQLNTEAFF.